These 31 T cell receptor beta chains originate from one sample sequenced in a study of T cells in Graves' hyperthyroidism and ophthalmopathy. Regions amplified from RNA transcripts were the TCR beta CDR3 regions. TCR CDR3 underwent first-round RT-PCR with the HTBI primer set. In TCRdb, the multiplex PCR reads were re-called with MiXCR into one record per CDR3 protein. The profile covers hundreds of thousands of distinct CDR3 sequences, with more than 30% appearing a single time and approximately 8.7% taken by the ten largest. Sequencing was performed on blood. The receptors derive from a man between 18 and 29 years old with Graves' hyperthyroidism.

V gene TRBV9 combines with J gene TRBJ1-1, with D perhaps TRBD1 (5 bases). Per the germline V gene, CDR1 is SGDLS and CDR2 is YYNGEE. V was pared by 6 bases and J by 2 bases, with 17 bases between. The CDR3 is 15 amino acids. The CDR3 here is CASTLGGGGNTEAFF. The CDR3 DNA reads TGTGCCAGCACCCTTGGGGGGGGGGGAAACACTGAAGCTTTCTTT.

This clonotype was observed a few times. CDR3 region: CASSFAPTGVTGYGYTF. CDR3 nucleotides: TGCGCCAGCAGCTTTGCCCCTACAGGGGTAACGGGCTATGGCTACACCTTC. The V gene is TRBV5-1, the J gene TRBJ1-2, with 7 bases lining up with TRBD1. Germline V gives CDR1 SGHRS, CDR2 YFSETQ. V lost 2 bases to trimming and J lost 4 bases; unmatched junction nucleotides: 14. This CDR3 comprises 17 residues.

The rearrangement joins TRBV29-1 to TRBJ1-2; D uncertain. Looked up from germline, CDR1 is SQVTM and CDR2 is ANQGSEA. The CDR3 loop spans 14 amino acids. Trimming removed 5 bases from V and 2 bases from J, with 15 bases in between. The CDR3 DNA reads as TGCAGCGTTCCCACTCCCGACGGGAACTATGGCTACACCTTC. As protein: CSVPTPDGNYGYTF.

The V gene is TRBV12-3 or TRBV12-4, the J gene TRBJ1-2; D is undetermined. V shed 8 bases and J shed 4 bases, with 23 bases lying between them. The CDR3 covers 16 residues. The CDR3 nucleotides read TGTGCCAGCTCACTTCAAGACCAACAGCGATTCTATGGCTACACCTTC. It codes for CASSLQDQQRFYGYTF.

The V and J genes are TRBV25-1 and TRBJ1-1; D gene uncertain. V gave up 2 bases and J gave up 1 base, with 5 bases separating them. CDR3 length equals 13 residues. The germline CDR1 and CDR2 sequences are MGHDK and SYGVNS. CDR3 loop: CASSETQNTEAFF. Written as DNA, the CDR3 is TGTGCCAGCAGTGAAACCCAGAACACTGAAGCTTTCTTT. Based on the CDR3 plus reference TRBV25-1 and TRBJ1-1, the full variable domain is EADIYQTPRYLVIGTGKKITLECSQTMGHDKMYWYQQDPGMELHLIHYSYGVNSTEKGDLSSESTVSRIRTEHFPLTLESARPSHTSQYLCASSETQNTEAFFGQGTRLTVV.

V and J are TRBV29-1 and TRBJ2-2, with TRBD1 identical over 7 bases. V trimming: 5 bases; J trimming: 0 bases; junction bases outside the gene matches: 6. Germline CDR1 SQVTM, CDR2 ANQGSEA. The CDR3 consists of 15 residues. The CDR3 sequence is CSVRVQGANTGELFF. In DNA, the CDR3 is TGCAGCGTTCGCGTCCAGGGGGCGAACACCGGGGAGCTGTTTTTT.

A note on this clonotype: A far larger clone is off by one base, so a read error is likely. This sequence joins TRBV9 and TRBJ2-7; D is perhaps TRBD2 (6 bases). The germline V gene has CDR1 SGDLS and CDR2 YYNGEE. The CDR3 extends over 12 amino acids. The CDR3 coding sequence is TGTGCCGGCAGCCCGGGGGCCTACGAGCAGTACTTC. This translates into CAGSPGAYEQYF.

This chain uses TRBV15 with TRBJ2-7; unclear D gene. This CDR3 has 15 residues. Germline V gene lookup returns CDR1 LNHNV and CDR2 YYDKDF (reference sequence). V lost 3 bases to trimming and J lost 2 bases, with 14 bases between them. CDR3 region: CATSSLEQGAYEQYF. In nucleotides, the CDR3 is TGTGCCACCAGCAGCTTAGAACAAGGTGCCTACGAGCAGTACTTC.

The table lists this clonotype with a few counts. The V and J genes are TRBV6-5 and TRBJ2-2, with D tentatively TRBD1 or TRBD2 (5 bases each). The CDR3 has 18 amino acids. Germline V lookup: CDR1 MNHEY, CDR2 SVGAGI. Trimming took 2 bases from V and 1 from J, leaving 17 bases between them. The CDR3 region is CASSYVTPTGGNTGELFF. The CDR3 DNA reads TGTGCCAGCAGTTACGTCACCCCCACAGGAGGGAACACCGGGGAGCTGTTTTTT.

The chain couples TRBV7-8 to TRBJ2-7, with 7 positions matching TRBD1. The CDR3 is 15 residues long. Germline V gene lookup returns CDR1 SGHVS and CDR2 FQNEAQ. Unmatched junction bases numbered 7, after V lost 1 base and J lost 4 bases. The CDR3 DNA is TGTGCCAGCAGCTTAGAGTCCGGGACAGATTACGAGCAGTACTTC. It codes for CASSLESGTDYEQYF.

A remark on this clonotype: Mismatch with germline at one junction end may stem from a read error. The V gene is TRBV30, the J gene TRBJ1-1, with TRBD1 as a possible D gene (6 bases). The CDR3 covers 13 residues. The germline gives CDR1 GTSNPN, CDR2 SVGIG (reference sequence). The CDR3 here is CAWSAGPGAEALF. The CDR3 coding sequence is TGTGCCTGGAGTGCAGGCCCGGGGGCTGAAGCTCTCTTT.

The V gene is TRBV20-1, the J gene TRBJ2-5; D not resolved. Trimming cost V 5 bases and J 5 bases, with 15 bases left between them. CDR1 and CDR2 (germline): DFQATT, SNEGSKA (reference sequence). The CDR3 extends over 13 amino acids. CDR3 protein: CSAFSVWAETQYF. CDR3 sequence (DNA): TGCAGTGCTTTCTCGGTTTGGGCGGAGACCCAGTACTTC.

A note on this clonotype: Possible read error: a much larger clone is one base away. The chain couples TRBV19 to TRBJ1-2; 7 bases align to TRBD1. Unmatched junction bases numbered 15, after V lost 10 bases and J lost 4 bases. CDR3 size: 15 residues. Germline V gives CDR1 LNHDA, CDR2 SQIVND (reference sequence). This chain's CDR3 is CANSNRDSKSYGYTF. CDR3 nucleotides: TGTGCCAATAGCAACCGGGACAGCAAATCCTATGGCTACACCTTC.

This sequence joins TRBV5-4 and TRBJ1-6, with 8 positions matching TRBD1. The CDR3 runs 15 residues. Germline lookup yields CDR1 SGHNT and CDR2 YYREEE (reference sequence). V gave up 5 bases and J gave up 8 bases; unmatched junction bases: 9. The CDR3 DNA reads TGTGCCAGCAGTTTCGGCAGGGGGCTAGATTCACCCCTCCACTTT. It encodes CASSFGRGLDSPLHF. Filled out from reference TRBV5-4 and TRBJ1-6, the complete variable domain reads ETGVTQSPTHLIKTRGQQVTLRCSSQSGHNTVSWYQQALGQGPQFIFQYYREEENGRGNFPPRFSGLQFPNYSSELNVNALELDDSALYLCASSFGRGLDSPLHFGNGTRLTVT.

This clonotype showed up just a few times. This chain links TRBV9 with TRBJ1-1, with 7 nucleotides matching TRBD1. Germline CDR1 and CDR2: SGDLS and YYNGEE. V lost 4 bases, J lost 1 base, and 10 bases stayed unmatched. The CDR3 contains 16 residues. The CDR3 region is CASSPYGTAGNTEAFF. In DNA form, the CDR3 reads TGTGCCAGCAGCCCTTACGGGACAGCCGGGAACACTGAAGCTTTCTTT.

This clonotype has only one observation. The junction shows a germline mismatch at one end, possibly a read error. This chain joins TRBV7-9 and TRBJ2-7; D possibly corresponds to TRBD2 (6 bases). This CDR3 has 18 residues. Germline V gene lookup returns CDR1 SEHNR and CDR2 FQNEAQ (reference sequence). The CDR3 is CASSQDTSTGLLGDEQYF. The CDR3 bases are TGCGCCAGCAGCCAGGATACTAGCACCGGGCTGCTAGGTGACGAGCAGTACTTC.

This clonotype was recorded many times. This rearrangement joins TRBV2 to TRBJ2-7; D is ambiguous. The CDR3 is 13 residues long. CDR1 SNHLY and CDR2 FYNNEI come from the germline V gene. The V end was cut by 10 bases, the J end by 2 bases, with 15 bases between. The CDR3 loop is CATTWAATYEQYF. CDR3 coding DNA: TGTGCCACCACTTGGGCCGCTACCTACGAGCAGTACTTC. Complete variable domain (other parts from reference TRBV2 and TRBJ2-7): EPEVTQTPSHQVTQMGQEVILRCVPISNHLYFYWYRQILGQKVEFLVSFYNNEISEKSEIFDDQFSVERPDGSNFTLKIRSTKLEDSAMYFCATTWAATYEQYFGPGTRLTVT.

Worth noting for this clonotype: A read error is possible here, since a much larger clone lies one base away. This sequence joins TRBV29-1 and TRBJ2-7, with 12 nucleotides matching TRBD2. The CDR3 is 13 residues long. V lost 7 bases, J lost 6 bases, and 7 bases stayed unmatched. Germline CDR1 and CDR2: SQVTM and ANQGSEA. The CDR3 region is CSATSGRLSEQYF. The CDR3 DNA sequence: TGCAGCGCTACTAGCGGGAGGTTGAGCGAGCAGTACTTC.

The chain is built from TRBV7-3 and TRBJ2-7, with 11 bases matching TRBD1. CDR1 is SGHTA and CDR2 is FQGTGA in the germline V gene. V was clipped by 6 bases and J by 4 bases; unmatched bases: 11. CDR3 length equals 16 residues. This CDR3 reads CASSYVRDRGKYEQYF. For the CDR3, the DNA is TGTGCCAGCAGTTACGTCCGGGACAGGGGGAAGTACGAGCAGTACTTC.

Only one count was recorded for this clonotype. The genes are TRBV20-1 and TRBJ2-7; 8 nucleotides match TRBD2. CDR1 is DFQATT and CDR2 is SNEGSKA in the germline V gene (reference sequence). CDR3 length equals 16 residues. The V gene end was trimmed by 4 bases and the J gene end by 6 bases; junction bases not matched to a gene: 17. In DNA, the CDR3 is TGCAGTGCTACTCGGGAGGGCCACGGTCGGGTGAGCGAGCAGTACTTC. This encodes CSATREGHGRVSEQYF.

The V call is TRBV5-1, the J call TRBJ2-2, with D perhaps assigned TRBD1 or TRBD2 (5 bases each). Germline V CDR1 and CDR2: SGHRS, YFSETQ. The CDR3 covers 16 residues. Trimming cost V 5 bases and J 0 bases, with 14 bases left between them. CDR3 sequence (DNA): TGCGCCAGCAGACACTCCGGGACCCCGAACACCGGGGAGCTGTTTTTT. Its translation is CASRHSGTPNTGELFF.

The CDR3 nucleotides read TGCAGCGTGGCGGACGCCCCAGGGTACGAGCAGTACTTC. Protein: CSVADAPGYEQYF. The chain links TRBV29-1 to TRBJ2-7, with D perhaps TRBD1 (5 bases). The length of the CDR3 is 13 residues. V lost 6 bases, J lost 4 bases, and 16 bases lay in between. Germline V gene sequence: CDR1 SQVTM, CDR2 ANQGSEA.

Only a few counts were recorded for this clonotype. The V and J genes are TRBV7-2 and TRBJ2-6; D is uncertain. The CDR3 is made up of 15 amino acids. Between the trimmed V and J ends, which lost 8 bases and 1 base, there was a span of 12 bases. Germline V lookup: CDR1 SGHTA, CDR2 FQGNSA. Here the CDR3 reads CASLAIDSGANVLTF. The CDR3 region has the DNA TGTGCCAGCCTCGCCATAGATTCTGGGGCCAACGTCCTGACTTTC.

Only a few counts were recorded for this clonotype. This chain joins TRBV20-1 and TRBJ2-2; D not certain. Germline V lookup: CDR1 DFQATT, CDR2 SNEGSKA (reference sequence). The CDR3 is made up of 11 amino acids. Trimming cost V 5 bases and J 6 bases, with 7 bases left between them. The CDR3 nucleotides are TGCAGTGCTGTCTTATCCGGGGAGCTGTTTTTT. It translates to CSAVLSGELFF.

This clonotype has only one observation. CDR3 in DNA: TGTGCCAGCAGCTTCCCCAACCACTTT. Translated, it gives CASSFPNHF. This chain links TRBV7-9 with TRBJ1-6; no reliable D call. CDR3 length: 9 amino acids. V gave up 3 bases and J gave up 18 bases, with 6 bases separating them. The V gene's germline CDR1 is SEHNR and CDR2 FQNEAQ (reference sequence).

Only a few counts were recorded for this clonotype. CDR3 amino acids: CASSFRGSAEAFF. In DNA, the CDR3 is TGTGCCAGCAGCTTTCGGGGAAGCGCTGAAGCTTTCTTT. This sequence joins TRBV7-8 and TRBJ1-1; unclear D gene. Germline values: CDR1 SGHVS, CDR2 FQNEAQ. Deletions cut 3 bases from V and 6 bases from J, with 11 bases between. CDR3 length equals 13 residues.

The table lists this clonotype with many counts. J is TRBJ1-5 and V is TRBV2; the match to TRBD1 covers 9 bases. The trim removed 8 bases at V and 2 bases at J, leaving 7 bases unmatched. In germline, CDR1 is SNHLY, CDR2 FYNNEI. The CDR3 runs to 15 residues. CDR3: CASETGGFGNQPQHF. The CDR3 nucleotides read TGTGCCAGCGAAACAGGGGGCTTTGGCAATCAGCCCCAGCATTTT.

The chain joins TRBV7-2 to TRBJ2-5, with 9 positions matching TRBD1. Germline trimming cut 5 bases from V and 9 bases from J; bases unmatched to any gene: 10. Per the germline V gene, CDR1 is SGHTA and CDR2 is FQGNSA. The CDR3 extends over 14 amino acids. CDR3 DNA sequence: TGTGCCAGCAGCACAGGGGGCCAGGGACAGCCCCAGTACTTC. This translates into CASSTGGQGQPQYF.

This sequence joins TRBV14 and TRBJ1-2, with D unclear. The CDR3 loop spans 13 amino acids. Trimming stripped 4 bases from V and 6 bases from J, with 12 bases between. Germline V gives CDR1 SGHDN, CDR2 FVKESK. This CDR3 is CASSPKSWDGYTF. The CDR3 DNA is TGTGCCAGCAGCCCCAAATCGTGGGATGGCTACACCTTC.

The chain has TRBV10-3 and TRBJ1-2, with a possible D match to TRBD1 (6 bases). The V and J ends lost 10 bases and 8 bases respectively, with 20 bases between them. Germline V gives CDR1 ENHRY, CDR2 SYGVKD. This CDR3 contains 13 residues. The CDR3: CATTGGQPGGYTF. Here the CDR3 DNA reads TGTGCCACCACGGGCGGACAGCCCGGGGGCTACACCTTC.

V usage is TRBV12-3 or TRBV12-4 and J usage is TRBJ1-1; D call uncertain. The CDR3 is made up of 14 amino acids. V shed 9 bases and J shed 4 bases, with 18 bases lying between them. The CDR3 reads CASRPGVGGTEAFF. CDR3 DNA: TGTGCCAGTCGTCCCGGGGTCGGTGGCACTGAAGCTTTCTTT.